Shown below are 21 T cell receptor beta chains from a single sample sequenced in a study of T cells expressing NK-cell markers. Reprocessing the 5' RACE reads, TCRdb reports a single entry for every CDR3 protein and omits DNA. The sample yields about 430,000 distinct CDR3 sequences, of which the top ten take up under 1.5%. The material sequenced was blood T cells: a sorted CD56 or NKG2C T cell subset, CD4+ or CD8+ T cells, or bulk PBMC T cells (not recorded which). Every receptor here comes from a woman aged 45-65 years in good health.

The rearrangement uses TRBV11-2 and TRBJ2-7; the TRBD1 assignment by TCRdb is unverifiable without DNA. The germline gives CDR1 SGHAT, CDR2 FQNNGV. The CDR3 is 13 amino acids. This CDR3 reads CASSLGPAYEQYF.

The chain carries TRBV27 and TRBJ1-5. Looked up from germline, CDR1 is MNHEY and CDR2 is SMNVEV (reference sequence). The CDR3 is 15 residues long. The CDR3 loop is CASKVGGKSNQPQHF.

This chain links TRBV12-3 or TRBV12-4 with TRBJ2-7; the TCRdb call, TRBD1, lacks DNA for checking. CDR3 length equals 13 residues. CDR3 sequence reads: CASSRQGIREQYF.

The V call is TRBV6-1, the J call TRBJ2-7; no DNA is available, so the TRBD1 call from TCRdb remains unchecked. The length of the CDR3 is 15 residues. Germline V gene lookup returns CDR1 MNHNS and CDR2 SASEGT. The CDR3 sequence: CASSDAAVVGNEQYF.

This chain joins TRBV27 and TRBJ1-5; TCRdb indicates TRBD1, and absent DNA this call remains unverified. The CDR3 length is 16 residues. CDR1 is MNHEY and CDR2 is SMNVEV in the germline V gene (reference sequence). CDR3 amino acids: CASSSIQGFGNQPQHF.

The chain links TRBV5-1 to TRBJ2-3; lacking DNA, the TRBD1 call made by TCRdb goes unchecked. The CDR3 spans 17 residues. Germline-derived CDR1 and CDR2 are SGHRS and YFSETQ. CDR3 protein: CASSRAAPRAPTDTQYF.

J is TRBJ2-5 and V is TRBV6-1. Germline V lookup: CDR1 MNHNS, CDR2 SASEGT. The CDR3 has 13 residues. The CDR3 here is CASSGDHQETQYF.

V is TRBV27 and J is TRBJ2-1; TCRdb's D call of TRBD1 is untestable without DNA. The CDR3 runs to 13 residues. Germline V gene data show CDR1 as MNHEY and CDR2 as SMNVEV (reference sequence). This CDR3 reads CASSLTGVVRQFF.

The gene calls are TRBV12-3 or TRBV12-4 and TRBJ1-5. The CDR3 loop spans 14 amino acids. The CDR3 is CASSFAGVWQPQHF.

This chain uses TRBV28 with TRBJ1-1. Germline values: CDR1 MDHEN, CDR2 SYDVKM. The CDR3 length is 12 residues. CDR3 protein: CASTEGGAEAFF.

The rearrangement uses TRBV29-1 and TRBJ2-1. Per germline, CDR1 SQVTM and CDR2 ANQGSEA. The CDR3 has 13 amino acids. The CDR3 loop reads CSVGGAGNGEQFF.

The chain links TRBV15 to TRBJ2-5; TCRdb picks TRBD1, but there is no DNA to check that call. Germline V gives CDR1 LNHNV, CDR2 YYDKDF (reference sequence). CDR3 length equals 12 residues. This CDR3 reads CATTTGKETQYF.

This sequence joins TRBV10-3 and TRBJ2-1. The CDR3 is 12 residues long. Per the germline V gene, CDR1 is ENHRY and CDR2 is SYGVKD. The CDR3 sequence is CAISRLADEQFF.

The chain couples TRBV20-1 to TRBJ1-1; as DNA is missing, the TRBD1 call by TCRdb cannot be tested. Germline V gene sequence: CDR1 DFQATT, CDR2 SNEGSKA (reference sequence). The CDR3 loop spans 13 amino acids. Here the CDR3 reads CSALQGVNTEAFF.

The chain combines TRBV5-1 with TRBJ2-7. CDR3 length: 14 amino acids. Germline assignment: CDR1 SGHRS and CDR2 YFSETQ. CDR3 residues: CASSLKDGSYEQYF.

The rearrangement links TRBV5-1 to TRBJ1-1. From germline, CDR1 is SGHRS and CDR2 YFSETQ. The CDR3 loop spans 16 amino acids. This CDR3 is CASSLDLGLMNTEAFF.

This sequence joins TRBV12-3 or TRBV12-4 and TRBJ1-4; TCRdb's D call, TRBD1, is unchecked because there is no DNA. CDR3 size: 16 residues. The CDR3 protein is CASSLGQGLTNEKLFF.

This sequence joins TRBV12-5 and TRBJ1-2; TCRdb reports TRBD1, a call that lacks DNA to check it against. The CDR3 totals 17 residues. Per the germline V gene, CDR1 is LGHNT and CDR2 is FRNRAP. Here the CDR3 reads CASGLFPRPTRAYGYTF. The complete variable domain, with remaining parts taken from reference TRBV12-5 and TRBJ1-2, reads DARVTQTPRHKVTEMGQEVTMRCQPILGHNTVFWYRQTMMQGLELLAYFRNRAPLDDSGMPKDRFSAEMPDATLATLKIQPSEPRDSAVYFCASGLFPRPTRAYGYTFGSGTRLTVV.

The chain employs TRBV27 and TRBJ2-5; there is no DNA to check the TCRdb D call of TRBD1. The CDR3 length is 14 residues. Germline assignment: CDR1 MNHEY and CDR2 SMNVEV (reference sequence). The CDR3 is CASSPQGAEETQYF.

The rearrangement uses TRBV11-3 and TRBJ1-1. The V gene's germline CDR1 is SGHNT and CDR2 YENEEA. The CDR3 runs 15 residues. CDR3 residues: CASSLGGVWNTEAFF.

The V gene is TRBV19, the J gene TRBJ2-3; the D call of TRBD2 rests on TCRdb alone, since no DNA is present to check it. This CDR3 is built from 14 residues. Germline V CDR1 and CDR2: LNHDA, SQIVND (reference sequence). Here the CDR3 reads CASSPAGSTDTQYF.